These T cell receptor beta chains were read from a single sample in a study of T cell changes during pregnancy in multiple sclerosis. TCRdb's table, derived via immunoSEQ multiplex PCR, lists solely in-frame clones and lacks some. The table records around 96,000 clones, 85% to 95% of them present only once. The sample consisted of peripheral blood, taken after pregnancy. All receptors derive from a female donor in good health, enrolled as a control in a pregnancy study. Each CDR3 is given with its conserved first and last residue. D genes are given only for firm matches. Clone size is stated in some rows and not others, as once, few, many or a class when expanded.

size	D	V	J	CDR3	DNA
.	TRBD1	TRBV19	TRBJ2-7	CATSAGTGGSYEQYF	TGTGCCACCTCCGCCGGGACAGGGGGCTCCTACGAGCAGTACTTC
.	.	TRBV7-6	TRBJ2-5	CASSLMAAEETQYF	TGTGCCAGCAGCTTAATGGCGGCCGAAGAGACCCAGTACTTC
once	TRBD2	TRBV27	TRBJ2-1	CASSLFSSGGLSYNEQFF	TGTGCCAGCAGTTTATTTTCAAGCGGGGGACTCTCCTACAATGAGCAGTTCTTC
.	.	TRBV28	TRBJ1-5	CASSQAGLLNQPQHF	TGTGCCAGCAGTCAAGCGGGCCTCTTGAATCAGCCCCAGCATTTT
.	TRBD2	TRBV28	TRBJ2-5	CASSLRLAGNLQETQYF	TGTGCCAGCAGTTTAAGGCTAGCGGGAAACCTCCAAGAGACCCAGTACTTC
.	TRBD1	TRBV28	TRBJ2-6	CASSQTGGAGANVLTF	TGTGCCAGCAGTCAGACAGGGGGCGCTGGGGCCAACGTCCTGACTTTC
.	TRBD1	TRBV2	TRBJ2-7	CASSLDRGTEQYF	TGTGCCAGCAGCCTCGACAGGGGCACCGAGCAGTACTTC
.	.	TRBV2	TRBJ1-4	CASSVTGSSTNEKLFF	TGTGCCAGCAGTGTCACGGGGTCCTCAACTAATGAAAAACTGTTTTTT
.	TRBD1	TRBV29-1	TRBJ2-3	CSAIAAGGPDTQYF	TGCAGCGCGATAGCGGCAGGGGGCCCAGATACGCAGTATTTT
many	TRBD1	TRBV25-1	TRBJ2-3	CASSSGQGEGDTQYF	TGTGCCAGCAGCTCAGGACAGGGGGAAGGAGATACGCAGTATTTT
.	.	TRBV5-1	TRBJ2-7	CASTLGDMSYEQYF	TGCGCCAGCACCCTCGGGGACATGAGCTACGAGCAGTACTTC
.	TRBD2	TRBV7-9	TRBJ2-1	CASSSSGGRGYNEQFF	TGTGCCAGCAGCTCTAGCGGGGGAAGAGGATACAATGAGCAGTTCTTC
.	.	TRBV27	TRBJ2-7	CASNRNSQGAYEQYF	TGTGCCAGTAACCGGAACAGTCAAGGGGCCTACGAGCAGTACTTC
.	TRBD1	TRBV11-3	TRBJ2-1	CASSLRGQGLLGEQFF	TGTGCCAGCAGTCTCCGGGGACAGGGCCTCCTGGGTGAGCAGTTCTTC
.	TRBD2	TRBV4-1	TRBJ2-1	CASSQGVLAGGPSWNNEQFF	TGCGCCAGCAGCCAAGGGGTCCTAGCGGGAGGGCCGTCGTGGAACAATGAGCAGTTCTTC
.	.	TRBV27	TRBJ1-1	CASRQKQGWDTEAFF	TGTGCCAGCCGGCAGAAACAGGGATGGGACACTGAAGCTTTCTTT
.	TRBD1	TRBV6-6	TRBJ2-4	CASSYSDRAKNIQYF	TGTGCCAGCAGTTACTCGGACAGGGCCAAAAACATTCAGTACTTC
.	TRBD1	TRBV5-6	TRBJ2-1	CASSPGTGVNEQFF	TGTGCCAGCAGCCCCGGGACAGGGGTGAATGAGCAGTTCTTC
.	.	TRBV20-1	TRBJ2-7	CSASTGEQYF	TGCAGTGCTAGCACGGGCGAGCAGTACTTC
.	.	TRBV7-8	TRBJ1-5	CASSPRVSTSNQPQHF	TGTGCCAGCAGTCCCCGGGTTTCGACGAGCAATCAGCCCCAGCATTTT
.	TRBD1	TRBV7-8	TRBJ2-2	CASSLGQVNTGELFF	TGTGCCAGCAGCCTAGGACAGGTGAACACCGGGGAGCTGTTTTTT
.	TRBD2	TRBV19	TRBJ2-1	CASSRTSGTYNEQFF	TGTGCCAGTAGCCGGACTAGCGGGACGTACAATGAGCAGTTCTTC
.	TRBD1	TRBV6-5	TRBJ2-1	CASSNRGLVGNEQFF	TGTGCCAGCAGTAACAGGGGGTTGGTTGGCAATGAGCAGTTCTTC
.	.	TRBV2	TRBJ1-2	CASSDYGYTF	TGTGCCAGCAGCGACTATGGCTACACCTTC
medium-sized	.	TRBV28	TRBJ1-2	CASSIQGLSPVGGYGYTF	TGTGCCAGCAGTATACAGGGATTAAGCCCGGTCGGAGGCTATGGCTACACCTTC
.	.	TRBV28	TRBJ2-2	CASSLGGTNTGELFF	TGTGCCAGCAGTTTAGGGGGGACGAACACCGGGGAGCTGTTTTTT
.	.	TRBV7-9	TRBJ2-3	CASSLEGRSTQYF	TGTGCCAGCAGCTTAGAAGGGAGAAGCACGCAGTATTTT
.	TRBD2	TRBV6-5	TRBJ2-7	CASSRLAETYEQYF	TGTGCCAGCAGTCGACTAGCGGAAACCTACGAGCAGTACTTC
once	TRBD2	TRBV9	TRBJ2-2	CASSVGTSGRADTGELFF	TGTGCCAGCAGCGTAGGGACTAGCGGGAGGGCGGACACCGGGGAGCTGTTTTTT
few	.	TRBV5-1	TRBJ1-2	CASSVGLGELTMGYGYTF	TGCGCCAGCAGCGTGGGACTCGGGGAGTTAACTATGGGCTATGGCTACACCTTC
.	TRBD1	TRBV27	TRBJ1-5	CASSPSDRGGDQPQHF	TGTGCCAGCAGTCCCTCCGACAGGGGTGGTGATCAGCCCCAGCATTTT
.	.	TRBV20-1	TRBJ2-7	CSARDVGVPYF	TGCAGTGCTAGAGATGTCGGGGTGCCGTACTTC
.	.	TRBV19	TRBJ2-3	CASTDSNTQYF	TGTGCCAGTACCGACTCGAATACGCAGTATTTT
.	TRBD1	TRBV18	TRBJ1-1	CASSPPVDRVEGEAFF	TGTGCCAGCTCACCACCTGTGGACAGGGTAGAAGGTGAAGCTTTCTTT
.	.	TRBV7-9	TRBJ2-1	CASSWLDEQFF	TGTGCCAGCAGCTGGCTGGATGAGCAGTTCTTC
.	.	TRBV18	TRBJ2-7	CASSPPGRGGNYEQYF	TGTGCCAGCTCACCACCAGGGAGAGGAGGAAACTACGAGCAGTACTTC
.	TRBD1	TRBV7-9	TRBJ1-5	CASSPGTGNQPQHF	TGTGCCAGCAGCCCCGGGACAGGCAATCAGCCCCAGCATTTT
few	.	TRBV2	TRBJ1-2	CASSRDINYGYTF	TGTGCCAGCAGTAGGGACATTAACTATGGCTACACCTTC
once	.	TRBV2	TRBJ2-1	CASSEAPGLPEPRDYNEQFF	TGTGCCAGCAGTGAAGCGCCTGGACTCCCGGAACCCCGCGATTACAATGAGCAGTTCTTC
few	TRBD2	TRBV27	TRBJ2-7	CASSLRASGSLEQYF	TGTGCCAGCAGTTTAAGGGCTAGCGGGAGCTTGGAGCAGTACTTC
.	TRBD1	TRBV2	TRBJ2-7	CASSRQGTYEQYF	TGTGCCAGCAGTCGACAGGGGACCTACGAGCAGTACTTC
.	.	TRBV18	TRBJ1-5	CASSPTEYQPQHF	TGTGCCAGCTCACCTACAGAGTATCAGCCCCAGCATTTT
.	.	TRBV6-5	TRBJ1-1	CASSSHSQGSAFF	TGTGCCAGCAGTTCCCATTCACAGGGTTCAGCTTTCTTT
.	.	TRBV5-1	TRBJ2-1	CASSWTGTSGFNEQFF	TGCGCCAGCAGCTGGACCGGGACTTCGGGGTTCAATGAGCAGTTCTTC
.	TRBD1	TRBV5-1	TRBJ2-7	CASSTGQGGEQYF	TGCGCCAGCAGCACGGGACAGGGGGGCGAGCAGTACTTC
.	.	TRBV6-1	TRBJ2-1	CASSDQLGSYNEQFF	TGTGCCAGCAGTGATCAACTAGGCTCCTACAATGAGCAGTTCTTC
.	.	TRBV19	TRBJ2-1	CASNGGHEQFF	TGTGCCAGTAACGGCGGGCATGAGCAGTTCTTC
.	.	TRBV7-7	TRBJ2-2	CAVGSAGRSSGELFF	TGTGCTGTAGGGTCGGCGGGAAGATCGTCCGGGGAGCTGTTTTTT
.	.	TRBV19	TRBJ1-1	CASSRQIMNTEAFF	TGTGCCAGTAGTCGACAGATCATGAACACTGAAGCTTTCTTT